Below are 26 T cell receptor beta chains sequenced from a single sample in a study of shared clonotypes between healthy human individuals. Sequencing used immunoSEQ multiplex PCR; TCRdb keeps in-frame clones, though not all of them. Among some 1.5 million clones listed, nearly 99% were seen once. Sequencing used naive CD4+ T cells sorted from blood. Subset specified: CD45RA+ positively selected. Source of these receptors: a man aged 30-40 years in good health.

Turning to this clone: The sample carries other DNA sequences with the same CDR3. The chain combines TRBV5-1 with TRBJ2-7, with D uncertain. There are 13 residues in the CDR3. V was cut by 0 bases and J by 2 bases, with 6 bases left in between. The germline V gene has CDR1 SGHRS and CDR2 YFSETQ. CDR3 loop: CASSLAAPYEQYF. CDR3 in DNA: TGCGCCAGCAGCTTGGCAGCTCCCTACGAGCAGTACTTC.

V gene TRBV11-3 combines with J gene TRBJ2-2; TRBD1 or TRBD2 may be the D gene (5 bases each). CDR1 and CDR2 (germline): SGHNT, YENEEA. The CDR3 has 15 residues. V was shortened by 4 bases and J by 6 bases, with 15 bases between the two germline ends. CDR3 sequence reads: CASSSGGRVAGELFF. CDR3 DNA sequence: TGTGCCAGCAGCTCAGGAGGCAGGGTCGCCGGGGAGCTGTTTTTT.

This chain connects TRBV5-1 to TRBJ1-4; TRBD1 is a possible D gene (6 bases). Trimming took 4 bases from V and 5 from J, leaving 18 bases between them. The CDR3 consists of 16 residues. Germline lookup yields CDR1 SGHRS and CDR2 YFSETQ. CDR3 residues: CASSPAPKGGNEKLFF. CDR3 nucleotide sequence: TGCGCCAGCAGCCCTGCCCCCAAAGGGGGAAATGAAAAACTGTTTTTT.

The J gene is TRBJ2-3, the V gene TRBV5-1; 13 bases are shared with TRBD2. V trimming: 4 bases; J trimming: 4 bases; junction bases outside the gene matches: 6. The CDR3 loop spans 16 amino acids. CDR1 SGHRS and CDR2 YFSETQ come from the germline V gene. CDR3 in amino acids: CASSPGLAGDADTQYF. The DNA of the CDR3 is TGCGCCAGCAGCCCAGGACTAGCGGGAGATGCAGATACGCAGTATTTT.

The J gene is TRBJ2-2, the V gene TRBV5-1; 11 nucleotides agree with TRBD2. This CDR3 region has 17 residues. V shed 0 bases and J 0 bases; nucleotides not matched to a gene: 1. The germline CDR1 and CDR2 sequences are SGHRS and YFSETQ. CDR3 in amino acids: CASSLASGRSNTGELFF. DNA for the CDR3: TGCGCCAGCAGCTTGGCTAGCGGGAGGTCGAACACCGGGGAGCTGTTTTTT.

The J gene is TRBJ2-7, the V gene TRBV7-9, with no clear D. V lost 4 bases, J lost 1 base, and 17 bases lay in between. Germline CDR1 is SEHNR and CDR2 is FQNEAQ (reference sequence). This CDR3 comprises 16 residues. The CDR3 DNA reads TGTGCCAGCAGCTCCCCGCCGGCCGCGCGGTCCTACGAGCAGTACTTC. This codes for CASSSPPAARSYEQYF. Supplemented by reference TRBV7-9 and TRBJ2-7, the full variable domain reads DTGVSQNPRHKITKRGQNVTFRCDPISEHNRLYWYRQTLGQGPEFLTYFQNEAQLEKSRLLSDRFSAERPKGSFSTLEIQRTEQGDSAMYLCASSSPPAARSYEQYFGPGTRLTVT.

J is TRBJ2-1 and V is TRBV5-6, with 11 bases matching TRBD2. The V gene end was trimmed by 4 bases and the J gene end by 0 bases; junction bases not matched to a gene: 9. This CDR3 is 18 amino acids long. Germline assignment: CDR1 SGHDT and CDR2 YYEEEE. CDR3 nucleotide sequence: TGTGCCAGCAGCCCCGGGGTAGCGGGAGGGGGCTCCTACAATGAGCAGTTCTTC. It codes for CASSPGVAGGGSYNEQFF.

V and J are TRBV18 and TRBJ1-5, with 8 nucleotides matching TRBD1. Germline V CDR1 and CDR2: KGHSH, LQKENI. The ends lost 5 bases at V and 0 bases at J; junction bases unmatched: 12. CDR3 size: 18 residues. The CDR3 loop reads CASSSNRGTGYSNQPQHF. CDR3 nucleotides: TGTGCCAGCTCATCCAACCGCGGGACAGGTTATAGCAATCAGCCCCAGCATTTT. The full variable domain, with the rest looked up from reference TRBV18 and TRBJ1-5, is NAGVMQNPRHLVRRRGQEARLRCSPMKGHSHVYWYRQLPEEGLKFMVYLQKENIIDESGMPKERFSAEFPKEGPSILRIQQVVRGDSAAYFCASSSNRGTGYSNQPQHFGDGTRLSIL.

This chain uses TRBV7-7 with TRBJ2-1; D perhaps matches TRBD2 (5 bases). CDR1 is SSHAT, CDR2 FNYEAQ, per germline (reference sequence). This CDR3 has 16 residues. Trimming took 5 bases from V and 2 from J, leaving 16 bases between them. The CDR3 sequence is CASSRTVSGTYNEQFF. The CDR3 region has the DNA TGTGCCAGCAGCCGAACCGTAAGCGGAACCTACAATGAGCAGTTCTTC. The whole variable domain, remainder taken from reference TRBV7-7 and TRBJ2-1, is GAGVSQSPRYKVTKRGQDVTLRCDPISSHATLYWYQQALGQGPEFLTYFNYEAQPDKSGLPSDRFSAERPEGSISTLTIQRTEQRDSAMYRCASSRTVSGTYNEQFFGPGTRLTVL.

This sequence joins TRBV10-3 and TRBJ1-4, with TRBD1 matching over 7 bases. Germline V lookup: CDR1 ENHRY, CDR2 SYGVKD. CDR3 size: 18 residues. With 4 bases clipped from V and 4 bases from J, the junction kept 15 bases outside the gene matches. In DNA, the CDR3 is TGTGCCATCAGTGTGGGTCTGACAGGGTCAACGGATAATGAAAAACTGTTTTTT. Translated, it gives CAISVGLTGSTDNEKLFF.

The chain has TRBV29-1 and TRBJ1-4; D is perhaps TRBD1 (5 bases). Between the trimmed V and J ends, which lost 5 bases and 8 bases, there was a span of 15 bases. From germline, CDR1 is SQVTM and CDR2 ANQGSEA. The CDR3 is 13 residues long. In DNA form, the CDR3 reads TGCAGCGTTCGCGGGGGAGGGATAGAAAAACTGTTTTTT. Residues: CSVRGGGIEKLFF.

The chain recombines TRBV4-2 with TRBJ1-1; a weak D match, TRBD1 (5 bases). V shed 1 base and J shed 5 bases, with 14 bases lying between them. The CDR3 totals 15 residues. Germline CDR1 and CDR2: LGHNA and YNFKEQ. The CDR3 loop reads CASSQGWERGTEAFF. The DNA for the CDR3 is TGTGCCAGCAGCCAAGGATGGGAGCGGGGGACTGAAGCTTTCTTT.

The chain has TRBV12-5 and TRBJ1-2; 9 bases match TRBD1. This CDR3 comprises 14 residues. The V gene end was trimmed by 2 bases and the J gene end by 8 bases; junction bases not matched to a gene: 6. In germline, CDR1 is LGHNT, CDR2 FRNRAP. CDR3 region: CASGLSGTGSGYTF. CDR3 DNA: TGTGCTAGTGGTTTGTCAGGGACAGGGAGCGGCTACACCTTC.

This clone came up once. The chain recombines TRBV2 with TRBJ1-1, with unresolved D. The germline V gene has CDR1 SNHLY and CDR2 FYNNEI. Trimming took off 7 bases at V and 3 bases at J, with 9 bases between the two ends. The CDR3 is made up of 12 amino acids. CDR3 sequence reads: CASTGWDTEAFF. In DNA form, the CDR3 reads TGTGCCAGCACAGGATGGGACACTGAAGCTTTCTTT.

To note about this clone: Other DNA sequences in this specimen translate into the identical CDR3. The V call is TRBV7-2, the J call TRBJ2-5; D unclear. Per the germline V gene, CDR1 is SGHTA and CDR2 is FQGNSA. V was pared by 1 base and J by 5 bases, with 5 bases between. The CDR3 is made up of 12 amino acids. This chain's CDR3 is CASSLVRETQYF. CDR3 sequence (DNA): TGTGCCAGCAGCTTAGTTCGGGAGACCCAGTACTTC. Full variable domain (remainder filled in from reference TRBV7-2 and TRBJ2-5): GAGVSQSPSNKVTEKGKDVELRCDPISGHTALYWYRQSLGQGLEFLIYFQGNSAPDKSGLPSDRFSAERTGGSVSTLTIQRTQQEDSAVYLCASSLVRETQYFGPGTRLLVL.

Here the CDR3 DNA reads TGTGCCAGCAGCTTGGGGCGGTGGGTCGATGAAGCTTTCTTT. It codes for CASSLGRWVDEAFF. The V and J genes are TRBV5-6 and TRBJ1-1, with unresolved D. The V gene's germline CDR1 is SGHDT and CDR2 YYEEEE. The CDR3 loop spans 14 amino acids. Trimming stripped 0 bases from V and 7 bases from J, with 13 bases between.

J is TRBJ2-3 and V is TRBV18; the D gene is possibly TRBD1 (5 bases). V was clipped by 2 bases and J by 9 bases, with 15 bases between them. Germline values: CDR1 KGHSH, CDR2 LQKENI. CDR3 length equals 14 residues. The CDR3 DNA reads TGTGCCAGCTCACCAATGGGGCAGACCCAAACGCAGTATTTT. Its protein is CASSPMGQTQTQYF.

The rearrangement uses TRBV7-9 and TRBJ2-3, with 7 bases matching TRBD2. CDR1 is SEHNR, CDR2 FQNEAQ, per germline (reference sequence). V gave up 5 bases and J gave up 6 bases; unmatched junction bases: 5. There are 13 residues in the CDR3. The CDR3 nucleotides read TGTGCCAGCAGCCGCGGGGGAGGGGATACGCAGTATTTT. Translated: CASSRGGGDTQYF.

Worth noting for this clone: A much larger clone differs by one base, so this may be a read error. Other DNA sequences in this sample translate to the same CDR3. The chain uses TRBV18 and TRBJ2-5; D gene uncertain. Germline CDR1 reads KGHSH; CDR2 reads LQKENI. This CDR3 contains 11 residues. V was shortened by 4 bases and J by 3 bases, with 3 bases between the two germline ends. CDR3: CASSRKETQYF. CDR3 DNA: TGTGCCAGCTCACGAAAAGAGACCCAGTACTTC. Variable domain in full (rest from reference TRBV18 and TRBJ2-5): NAGVMQNPRHLVRRRGQEARLRCSPMKGHSHVYWYRQLPEEGLKFMVYLQKENIIDESGMPKERFSAEFPKEGPSILRIQQVVRGDSAAYFCASSRKETQYFGPGTRLLVL.

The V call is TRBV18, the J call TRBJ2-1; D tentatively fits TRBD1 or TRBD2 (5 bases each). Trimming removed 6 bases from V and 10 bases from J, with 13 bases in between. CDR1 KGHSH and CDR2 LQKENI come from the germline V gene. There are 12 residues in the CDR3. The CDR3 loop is CASSWDLVEQFF. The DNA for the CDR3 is TGTGCCAGCTCGTGGGACCTCGTAGAGCAGTTCTTC.

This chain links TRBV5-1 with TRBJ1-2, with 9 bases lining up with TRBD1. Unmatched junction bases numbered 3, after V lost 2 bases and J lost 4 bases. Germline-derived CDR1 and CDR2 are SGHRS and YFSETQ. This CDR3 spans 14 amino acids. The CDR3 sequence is CASSLQGAGYGYTF. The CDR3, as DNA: TGCGCCAGCAGCTTACAGGGGGCAGGCTATGGCTACACCTTC.

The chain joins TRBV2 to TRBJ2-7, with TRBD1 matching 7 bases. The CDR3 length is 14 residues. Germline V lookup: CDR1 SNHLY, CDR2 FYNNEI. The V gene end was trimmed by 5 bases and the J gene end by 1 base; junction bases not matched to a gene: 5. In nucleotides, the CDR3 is TGTGCCAGCAGTCGGGACAGAGGATCCTACGAGCAGTACTTC. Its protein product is CASSRDRGSYEQYF.

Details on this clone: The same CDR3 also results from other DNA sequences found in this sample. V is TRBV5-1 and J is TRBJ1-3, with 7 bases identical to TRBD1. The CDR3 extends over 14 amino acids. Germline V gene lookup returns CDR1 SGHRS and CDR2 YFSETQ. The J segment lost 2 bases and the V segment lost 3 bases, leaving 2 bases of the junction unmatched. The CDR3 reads CASSSQGAGNTIYF. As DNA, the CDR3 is TGCGCCAGCAGCTCCCAGGGGGCTGGAAACACCATATATTTT.

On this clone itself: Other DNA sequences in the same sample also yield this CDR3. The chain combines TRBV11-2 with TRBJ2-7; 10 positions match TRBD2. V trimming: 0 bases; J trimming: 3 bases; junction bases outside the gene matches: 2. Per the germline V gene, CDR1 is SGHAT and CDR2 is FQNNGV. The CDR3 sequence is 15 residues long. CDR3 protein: CASSLELAGSYEQYF. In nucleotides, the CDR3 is TGTGCCAGCAGCTTAGAACTAGCGGGAAGCTACGAGCAGTACTTC.

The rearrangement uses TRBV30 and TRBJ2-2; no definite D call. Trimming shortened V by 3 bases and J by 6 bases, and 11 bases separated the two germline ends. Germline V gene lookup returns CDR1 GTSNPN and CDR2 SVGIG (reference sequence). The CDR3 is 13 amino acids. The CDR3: CAWRAWAPGELFF. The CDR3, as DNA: TGTGCCTGGAGAGCCTGGGCCCCCGGGGAGCTGTTTTTT.

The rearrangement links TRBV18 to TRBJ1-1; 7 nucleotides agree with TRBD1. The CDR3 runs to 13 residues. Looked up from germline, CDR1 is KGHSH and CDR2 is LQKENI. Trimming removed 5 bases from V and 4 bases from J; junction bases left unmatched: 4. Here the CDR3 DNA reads TGTGCCAGCTCAACAGGGGCGCCCACTGAAGCTTTCTTT. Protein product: CASSTGAPTEAFF.